This TCR beta chain was found in a study of T cells after yellow fever vaccination. Study observations and caveats: Across the CD4 and CD8 compartments, a small share of clonotypes was present in both.

The ends lost 0 bases at V and 1 base at J; junction bases unmatched: 6. The CDR3 totals 18 residues. Germline V lookup: CDR1 SGHRS, CDR2 YFSETQ. The authors made TCR cDNA by 5'RACE template switching, adding a universal primer site and UMIs. TCRdb independently ran MiXCR on the 5' RACE reads; one entry per CDR3 protein. Of 620,000 or so distinct CDR3 sequences in the sample, about a sixth were seen once. This clonotype was counted only a few times. What it binds is not known. The receptor's source is a man younger than 30 who received the YFV17D yellow fever vaccine. The chain couples TRBV5-1 to TRBJ2-6; TRBD2 agrees at 8 bases. Sequenced here: PBMCs, sampled 5 to 6 days after the first yellow fever vaccination. The CDR3: CASSLVGSGGSGANVLTF. The CDR3 DNA sequence: TGCGCCAGCAGCTTGGTTGGCAGCGGGGGATCTGGGGCCAACGTCCTGACTTTC.